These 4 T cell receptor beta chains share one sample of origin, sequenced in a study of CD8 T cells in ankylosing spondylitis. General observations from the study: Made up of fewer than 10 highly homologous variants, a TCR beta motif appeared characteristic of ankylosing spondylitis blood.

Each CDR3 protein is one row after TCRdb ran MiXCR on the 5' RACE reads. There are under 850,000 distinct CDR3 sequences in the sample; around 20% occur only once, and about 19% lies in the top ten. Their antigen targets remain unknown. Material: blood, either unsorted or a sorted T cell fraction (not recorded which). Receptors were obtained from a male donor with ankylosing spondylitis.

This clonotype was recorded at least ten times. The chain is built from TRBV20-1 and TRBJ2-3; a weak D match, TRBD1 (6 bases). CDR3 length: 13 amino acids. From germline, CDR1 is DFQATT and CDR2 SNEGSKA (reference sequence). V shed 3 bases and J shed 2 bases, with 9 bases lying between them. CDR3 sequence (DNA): TGCAGTGCTAGGGGGACAAACACAGATACGCAGTATTTT. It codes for CSARGTNTDTQYF.

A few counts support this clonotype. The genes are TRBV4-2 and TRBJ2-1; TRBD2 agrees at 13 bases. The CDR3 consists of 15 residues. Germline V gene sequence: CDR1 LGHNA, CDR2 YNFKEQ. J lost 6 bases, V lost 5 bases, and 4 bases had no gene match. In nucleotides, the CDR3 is TGTGCCAGCAGCTACGGGACTAGCGGGATCAATGAGCAGTTCTTC. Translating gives CASSYGTSGINEQFF.

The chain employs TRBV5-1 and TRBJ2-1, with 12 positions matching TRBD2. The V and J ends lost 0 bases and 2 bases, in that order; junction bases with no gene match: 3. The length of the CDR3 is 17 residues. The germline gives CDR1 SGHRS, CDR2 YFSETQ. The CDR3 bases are TGCGCCAGCAGCTTGGGAGCTAGCGGGGGGGCCTACAATGAGCAGTTCTTC. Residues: CASSLGASGGAYNEQFF.

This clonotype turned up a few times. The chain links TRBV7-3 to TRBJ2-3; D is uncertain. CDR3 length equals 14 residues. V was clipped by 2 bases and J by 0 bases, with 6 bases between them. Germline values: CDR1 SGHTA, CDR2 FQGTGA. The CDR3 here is CASSLHASTDTQYF. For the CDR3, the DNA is TGTGCCAGCAGCTTACACGCTAGCACAGATACGCAGTATTTT.